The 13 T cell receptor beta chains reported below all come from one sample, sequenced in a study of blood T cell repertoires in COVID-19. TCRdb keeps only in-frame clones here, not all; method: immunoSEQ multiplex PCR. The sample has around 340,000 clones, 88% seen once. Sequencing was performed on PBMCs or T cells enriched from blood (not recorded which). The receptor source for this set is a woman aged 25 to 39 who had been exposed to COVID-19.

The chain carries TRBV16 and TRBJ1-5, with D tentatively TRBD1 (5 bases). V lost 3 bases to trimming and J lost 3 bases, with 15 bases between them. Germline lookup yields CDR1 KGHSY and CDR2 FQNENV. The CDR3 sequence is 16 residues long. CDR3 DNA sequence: TGTGCCAGCAGCCAGGTGGGGGGTACCATCAATCAGCCCCAGCATTTT. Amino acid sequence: CASSQVGGTINQPQHF.

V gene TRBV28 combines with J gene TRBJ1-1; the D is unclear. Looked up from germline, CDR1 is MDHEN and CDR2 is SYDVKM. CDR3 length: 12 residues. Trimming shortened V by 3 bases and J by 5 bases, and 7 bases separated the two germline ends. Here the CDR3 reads CASSLSRTEAFF. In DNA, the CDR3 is TGTGCCAGCAGTTTGTCCAGAACTGAAGCTTTCTTT.

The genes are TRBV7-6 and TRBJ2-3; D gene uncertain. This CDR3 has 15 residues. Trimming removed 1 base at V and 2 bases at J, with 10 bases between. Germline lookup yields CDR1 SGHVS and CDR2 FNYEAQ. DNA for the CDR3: TGTGCCAGCAGCTTAGGACAAGAAAACACAGATACGCAGTATTTT. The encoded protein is CASSLGQENTDTQYF. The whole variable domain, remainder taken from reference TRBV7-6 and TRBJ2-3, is GAGVSQSPRYKVTKRGQDVALRCDPISGHVSLYWYRQALGQGPEFLTYFNYEAQQDKSGLPNDRFSAERPEGSISTLTIQRTEQRDSAMYRCASSLGQENTDTQYFGPGTRLTVL.

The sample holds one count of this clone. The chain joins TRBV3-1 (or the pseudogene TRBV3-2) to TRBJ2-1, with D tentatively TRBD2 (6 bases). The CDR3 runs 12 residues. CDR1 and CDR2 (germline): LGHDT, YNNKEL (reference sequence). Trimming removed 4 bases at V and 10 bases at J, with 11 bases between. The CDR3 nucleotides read TGTGCCAGCAGCCCCAGACTAGGGGAGCAGTTCTTC. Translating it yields CASSPRLGEQFF.

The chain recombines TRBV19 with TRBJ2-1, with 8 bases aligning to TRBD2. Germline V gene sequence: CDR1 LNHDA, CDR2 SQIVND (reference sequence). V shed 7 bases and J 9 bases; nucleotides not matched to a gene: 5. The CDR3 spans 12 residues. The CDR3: CASISGRGEQFF. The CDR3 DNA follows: TGTGCCAGTATCAGCGGGAGAGGTGAGCAGTTCTTC. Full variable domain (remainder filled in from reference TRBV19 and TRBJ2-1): DGGITQSPKYLFRKEGQNVTLSCEQNLNHDAMYWYRQDPGQGLRLIYYSQIVNDFQKGDIAEGYSVSREKKESFPLTVTSAQKNPTAFYLCASISGRGEQFFGPGTRLTVL.

The CDR3 sequence: CASSKLVRTWLGSHQPQHF. CDR3 DNA: TGTGCCAGCAGCAAATTGGTAAGGACTTGGCTGGGGAGCCATCAGCCCCAGCATTTT. V gene TRBV21-1 combines with J gene TRBJ1-5. TRBV21-1 is termed a pseudogene. The CDR3 runs to 19 residues.

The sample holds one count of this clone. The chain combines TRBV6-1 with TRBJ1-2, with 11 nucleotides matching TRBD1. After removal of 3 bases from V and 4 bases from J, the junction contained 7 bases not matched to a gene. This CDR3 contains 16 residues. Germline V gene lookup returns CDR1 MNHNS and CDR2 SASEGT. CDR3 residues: CASSDRTGGAGYGYTF. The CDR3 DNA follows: TGTGCCAGCAGTGACCGGACAGGGGGCGCGGGCTATGGCTACACCTTC.

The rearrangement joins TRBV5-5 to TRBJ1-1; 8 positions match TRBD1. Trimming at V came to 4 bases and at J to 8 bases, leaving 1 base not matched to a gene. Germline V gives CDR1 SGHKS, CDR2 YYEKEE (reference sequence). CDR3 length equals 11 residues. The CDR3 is CASSRDREAFF. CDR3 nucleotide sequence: TGTGCCAGCAGCCGGGACAGGGAAGCTTTCTTT.

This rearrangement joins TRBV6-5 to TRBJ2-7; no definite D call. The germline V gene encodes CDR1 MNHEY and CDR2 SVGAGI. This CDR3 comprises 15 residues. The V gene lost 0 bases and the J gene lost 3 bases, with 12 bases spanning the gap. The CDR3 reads CASSYSWRLVYEQYF. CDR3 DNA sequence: TGTGCCAGCAGTTACTCGTGGCGGTTAGTCTACGAGCAGTACTTC.

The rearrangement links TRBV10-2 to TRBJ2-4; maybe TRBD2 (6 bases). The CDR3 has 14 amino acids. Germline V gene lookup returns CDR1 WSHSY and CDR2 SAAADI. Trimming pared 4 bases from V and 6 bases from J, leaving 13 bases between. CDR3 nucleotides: TGCGCCAGCAGTGTAGGCGGGAAGGGAAACATTCAGTACTTC. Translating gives CASSVGGKGNIQYF.

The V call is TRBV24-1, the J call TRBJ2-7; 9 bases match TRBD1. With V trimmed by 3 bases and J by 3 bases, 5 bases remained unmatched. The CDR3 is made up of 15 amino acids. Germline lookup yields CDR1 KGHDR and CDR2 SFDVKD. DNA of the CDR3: TGTGCCACCAGTGATCCCGGACAGGGGATCTACGAGCAGTACTTC. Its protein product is CATSDPGQGIYEQYF.

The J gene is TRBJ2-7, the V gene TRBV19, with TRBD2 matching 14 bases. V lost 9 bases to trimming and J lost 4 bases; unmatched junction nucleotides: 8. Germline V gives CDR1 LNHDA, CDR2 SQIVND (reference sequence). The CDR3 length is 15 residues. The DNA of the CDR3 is TGTGCCAGCAGATGGGGGACTAGCGGGAGTTACGAGCAGTACTTC. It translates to CASRWGTSGSYEQYF.

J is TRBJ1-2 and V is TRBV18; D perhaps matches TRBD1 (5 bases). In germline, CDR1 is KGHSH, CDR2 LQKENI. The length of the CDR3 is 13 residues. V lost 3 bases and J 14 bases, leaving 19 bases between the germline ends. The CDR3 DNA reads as TGTGCCAGCTCACCCCCGCTTGACAGCCATTCAACCTTC. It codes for CASSPPLDSHSTF.